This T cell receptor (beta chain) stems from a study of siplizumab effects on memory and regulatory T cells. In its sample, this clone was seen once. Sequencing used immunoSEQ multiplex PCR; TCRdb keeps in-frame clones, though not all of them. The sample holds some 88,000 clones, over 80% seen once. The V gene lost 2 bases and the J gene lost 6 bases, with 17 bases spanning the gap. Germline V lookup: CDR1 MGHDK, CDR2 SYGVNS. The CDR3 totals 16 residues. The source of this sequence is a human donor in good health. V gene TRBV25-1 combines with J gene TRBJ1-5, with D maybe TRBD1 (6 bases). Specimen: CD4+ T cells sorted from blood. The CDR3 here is CASSEVGQGTVQPQHF. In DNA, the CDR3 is TGTGCCAGCAGTGAAGTGGGTCAGGGGACCGTTCAGCCCCAGCATTTT.